A single sample gave rise to the 25 T cell receptor beta chains below, sequenced in a study of cytomegalovirus exposure and HLA in healthy donors. The protocol was immunoSEQ multiplex PCR, while the TCRdb copy is restricted to in-frame clones and leaves out a portion. The sample comprises approximately 76,000 clones, approximately 93% of which are singletons, and about 3.3% rests with the top ten. Sample: PBMCs. These receptors were collected from a young woman in good health and CMV-seropositive.

The genes are TRBV15 and TRBJ1-2; 12 nucleotides agree with TRBD1. The ends lost 0 bases at V and 7 bases at J; junction bases unmatched: 6. Germline CDR1 LNHNV, CDR2 YYDKDF (reference sequence). The CDR3 runs to 16 residues. The CDR3 is CATSRDPGQGARGYTF. The CDR3 DNA reads as TGTGCCACCAGCAGAGATCCGGGACAGGGGGCGCGTGGCTACACCTTC. The full variable domain, rest sourced from reference TRBV15 and TRBJ1-2, is DAMVIQNPRYQVTQFGKPVTLSCSQTLNHNVMYWYQQKSSQAPKLLFHYYDKDFNNEADTPDNFQSRRPNTSFCFLDIRSPGLGDTAMYLCATSRDPGQGARGYTFGSGTRLTVV.

This clone was observed a single time. V is TRBV6-1 and J is TRBJ2-3; TRBD2 might be the D (5 bases). Between the trimmed V and J ends, which lost 4 bases and 6 bases, there was a span of 14 bases. The CDR3 runs 14 residues. From germline, CDR1 is MNHNS and CDR2 SASEGT. The CDR3 region is CASSALVVGDTQYF. CDR3 DNA sequence: TGTGCCAGCAGTGCACTAGTGGTGGGGGATACGCAGTATTTT.

This clone was counted only a few times. The CDR3 coding sequence is TGTGCCAGCTCACCCGCCGGGACATTTATGAACACTGAAGCTTTCTTT. It encodes CASSPAGTFMNTEAFF. The rearrangement links TRBV18 to TRBJ1-1; D is perhaps TRBD1 (6 bases). Per the germline V gene, CDR1 is KGHSH and CDR2 is LQKENI. This CDR3 region has 16 residues. V was cut by 3 bases and J by 0 bases, with 14 bases left in between.

Comment on this clone: This specimen includes other DNA sequences encoding the same CDR3. The chain couples TRBV11-2 to TRBJ2-3; 11 positions match TRBD2. Trimming removed 8 bases from V and 10 bases from J; junction bases left unmatched: 17. The V gene's germline CDR1 is SGHAT and CDR2 FQNNGV. The CDR3 is 16 residues long. The CDR3 nucleotides read TGTGCCAGCCCGGACGGGACTAGCGGTGAACTTGGGGCGCAGTATTTT. Amino acids: CASPDGTSGELGAQYF.

The chain links TRBV30 to TRBJ2-1, with a weak D call TRBD1 (7 bases). Deletions cut 1 base from V and 0 bases from J, with 22 bases between. Per germline, CDR1 GTSNPN and CDR2 SVGIG (reference sequence). The CDR3 is 19 amino acids. CDR3 nucleotide sequence: TGTGCCTGGAGTGGATTCCAGGGGGACTTCCTGAGCTCCTACAATGAGCAGTTCTTC. Translation: CAWSGFQGDFLSSYNEQFF.

The rearrangement links TRBV2 to TRBJ2-7; 8 bases are a match to TRBD1. This CDR3 is 16 amino acids long. CDR1 is SNHLY and CDR2 is FYNNEI in the germline V gene. With V trimmed by 2 bases and J by 5 bases, 11 bases remained unmatched. The CDR3 sequence is CASSEIGSDRDDEQYF. CDR3 in DNA: TGTGCCAGCAGTGAAATTGGTTCGGACAGGGACGACGAGCAGTACTTC.

The chain employs TRBV29-1 and TRBJ1-1, with D uncertain. This CDR3 has 13 residues. CDR1 is SQVTM and CDR2 is ANQGSEA in the germline V gene. V dropped 8 bases and J dropped 4 bases, with 17 bases sitting between them. CDR3 amino acids: CSTLGGLRTEAFF. The CDR3 nucleotides read TGCAGCACCCTGGGAGGGCTACGCACTGAAGCTTTCTTT.

J is TRBJ1-6 and V is TRBV6-6; possibly TRBD1 for D (6 bases). The CDR3 loop spans 15 amino acids. Germline V gene data show CDR1 as MNHNY and CDR2 as SVGAGI (reference sequence). V was pared by 6 bases and J by 8 bases, with 17 bases between. The CDR3 nucleotides read TGTGCCAGCAGGGCTCGTGGGGGCTTCGATTCACCCCTCCACTTT. Protein product: CASRARGGFDSPLHF.

V and J are TRBV6-4 and TRBJ2-7, with D perhaps TRBD2 (7 bases). This CDR3 is 16 amino acids long. The germline V gene encodes CDR1 MRHNA and CDR2 SNTAGT. V was clipped by 2 bases and J by 3 bases, with 17 bases between them. In DNA, the CDR3 is TGTGCCAGCAGTGACGAAGTGCGGGGGCCGATCTACGAGCAGTACTTC. It yields the protein CASSDEVRGPIYEQYF.

This clone was picked up one time. This rearrangement joins TRBV28 to TRBJ1-1; D unclear. Germline V gene data show CDR1 as MDHEN and CDR2 as SYDVKM. The CDR3 extends over 16 amino acids. Trimming removed 3 bases from V and 5 bases from J, with 19 bases in between. CDR3 residues: CASSFRLDEVRTEAFF. The CDR3 nucleotides read TGTGCCAGCAGTTTTCGACTAGATGAGGTGAGGACTGAAGCTTTCTTT.

The chain links TRBV4-3 to TRBJ2-3, with TRBD2 identical over 7 bases. CDR1 and CDR2 from the germline V gene are LGHNA and YSLEER. The V and J ends lost 2 bases and 6 bases, in that order; junction bases with no gene match: 5. This CDR3 comprises 14 residues. CDR3 in DNA: TGCGCCAGCAGCCAACAGGACGGGGGGGATACGCAGTATTTT. This codes for CASSQQDGGDTQYF.

V usage is TRBV27 and J usage is TRBJ2-1; D gene unclear. The germline V gene has CDR1 MNHEY and CDR2 SMNVEV (reference sequence). This CDR3 comprises 13 residues. V was trimmed by 2 bases and J by 8 bases, leaving 10 bases between them. The DNA for the CDR3 is TGTGCCAGCAGTTTAAACAGAGTGGATGAGCAGTTCTTC. Its translation is CASSLNRVDEQFF.

The genes are TRBV18 and TRBJ1-5; D is possibly TRBD1 (5 bases). CDR1 is KGHSH, CDR2 LQKENI, per germline. The ends were cut back, 3 bases at V and 2 bases at J, with 8 bases in the middle. This CDR3 contains 14 residues. The CDR3 DNA is TGTGCCAGCTCACCGGCGGGGGGCAATCAGCCCCAGCATTTT. It specifies CASSPAGGNQPQHF.

J is TRBJ2-5 and V is TRBV2; D not resolved. The CDR3 contains 14 residues. V gave up 1 base and J gave up 6 bases, with 12 bases separating them. Germline assignment: CDR1 SNHLY and CDR2 FYNNEI. The CDR3 loop is CASSEDRVAKTQYF. DNA of the CDR3: TGTGCCAGCAGTGAAGACCGAGTAGCCAAGACCCAGTACTTC.

The V gene is TRBV11-3, the J gene TRBJ2-5, with D hard to call. Per the germline V gene, CDR1 is SGHNT and CDR2 is YENEEA. The CDR3 is 14 residues long. With 1 base removed from V and 2 bases from J, the gap between germline ends came to 8 bases. The CDR3 loop is CASSLGADQETQYF. CDR3 coding DNA: TGTGCCAGCAGCTTAGGGGCAGATCAAGAGACCCAGTACTTC.

The chain couples TRBV9 to TRBJ2-2; 11 positions match TRBD2. The CDR3 covers 18 residues. Germline V gene data show CDR1 as SGDLS and CDR2 as YYNGEE. Unmatched junction bases numbered 7, after V lost 1 base and J lost 2 bases. CDR3 sequence: CASSVTLAGGSNTGELFF. CDR3 DNA sequence: TGTGCCAGCAGCGTAACTCTAGCGGGAGGATCTAACACCGGGGAGCTGTTTTTT.

This clone was picked up one time. This chain uses TRBV18 with TRBJ1-1; TRBD1 matches at 7 bases. This CDR3 is 13 amino acids long. V trimming: 2 bases; J trimming: 5 bases; junction bases outside the gene matches: 2. Germline lookup yields CDR1 KGHSH and CDR2 LQKENI. The CDR3 loop is CASSPGQETEAFF. The CDR3 bases are TGTGCCAGCTCACCAGGACAGGAAACTGAAGCTTTCTTT. Combining the CDR3 with reference TRBV18 and TRBJ1-1 gives the whole variable domain NAGVMQNPRHLVRRRGQEARLRCSPMKGHSHVYWYRQLPEEGLKFMVYLQKENIIDESGMPKERFSAEFPKEGPSILRIQQVVRGDSAAYFCASSPGQETEAFFGQGTRLTVV.

The rearrangement uses TRBV9 and TRBJ1-2; maybe TRBD1 (5 bases). Trimming shortened V by 4 bases and J by 6 bases, and 13 bases separated the two germline ends. Germline V gene lookup returns CDR1 SGDLS and CDR2 YYNGEE. This CDR3 has 13 residues. In nucleotides, the CDR3 is TGTGCCAGCAGCATCGGGGGGGACCATGGCTACACCTTC. Protein product: CASSIGGDHGYTF.

This clone rates as medium-sized. The chain links TRBV6-5 to TRBJ1-6; tentatively, D is TRBD1 (6 bases). Trimming cost V 5 bases and J 10 bases, with 9 bases left between them. Germline loops: CDR1 MNHEY, CDR2 SVGAGI. The CDR3 extends over 12 amino acids. Here the CDR3 reads CASSQGLSPLHF. CDR3 nucleotides: TGTGCCAGCAGTCAGGGGTTGTCACCCCTCCACTTT.

CDR3 in amino acids: CASSPTLSGGISYEQYF. The CDR3 nucleotides are TGTGCCAGCTCACCTACCCTTAGCGGGGGGATCTCCTACGAGCAGTACTTC. The chain recombines TRBV18 with TRBJ2-7; 10 bases fit TRBD2. This CDR3 is built from 17 residues. J was trimmed by 0 bases and V by 3 bases; bases with no gene match: 8. Germline V gene sequence: CDR1 KGHSH, CDR2 LQKENI.

V is TRBV27 and J is TRBJ2-3, with 8 bases lining up with TRBD2. The CDR3 covers 14 residues. The germline V gene encodes CDR1 MNHEY and CDR2 SMNVEV (reference sequence). The trim removed 8 bases at V and 0 bases at J, leaving 4 bases unmatched. The DNA for the CDR3 is TGTGCCAGCCATAGCGGGGCTAGCACAGATACGCAGTATTTT. Its protein is CASHSGASTDTQYF.

V gene TRBV19 combines with J gene TRBJ2-1; 9 nucleotides align to TRBD2. Germline trimming cut 4 bases from V and 7 bases from J; bases unmatched to any gene: 8. CDR1 and CDR2 (germline): LNHDA, SQIVND (reference sequence). This CDR3 is built from 15 residues. CDR3 sequence: CASSRDSGGENEQFF. CDR3 bases: TGTGCCAGTAGTAGGGATAGCGGGGGTGAGAATGAGCAGTTCTTC.

This rearrangement joins TRBV27 to TRBJ2-1; 15 bases match TRBD2. CDR1 is MNHEY and CDR2 is SMNVEV in the germline V gene (reference sequence). V lost 6 bases and J lost 9; bases outside the gene matches: 6. The CDR3 contains 15 residues. CDR3 nucleotide sequence: TGTGCCAGCAGCCACGGGACTAGCGGGAGGTTTGAGCAGTTCTTC. Translating it yields CASSHGTSGRFEQFF.

The V call is TRBV12-5, the J call TRBJ2-3; D perhaps matches TRBD2 (6 bases). V was cut by 6 bases and J by 0 bases, with 13 bases left in between. This CDR3 is 15 amino acids long. The germline V gene encodes CDR1 LGHNT and CDR2 FRNRAP. CDR3 nucleotide sequence: TGTGCTAGTGGATACCCCGGGGGTAGCACAGATACGCAGTATTTT. Amino acid sequence: CASGYPGGSTDTQYF.

The gene calls are TRBV7-8 and TRBJ2-5; the D is unclear. The V end was cut by 1 base, the J end by 4 bases, with 4 bases between. This CDR3 is built from 12 residues. The germline CDR1 and CDR2 sequences are SGHVS and FQNEAQ. CDR3 region: CASSLVAETQYF. The CDR3 DNA follows: TGTGCCAGCAGCTTAGTGGCAGAGACCCAGTACTTC. Full variable domain (rest looked up from reference TRBV7-8 and TRBJ2-5): GAGVSQSPRYKVAKRGQDVALRCDPISGHVSLFWYQQALGQGPEFLTYFQNEAQLDKSGLPSDRFFAERPEGSVSTLKIQRTQQEDSAVYLCASSLVAETQYFGPGTRLLVL.